These T cell receptor beta chains were read from a single sample in a study of T-cell reconstitution after alpha-beta-depleted transplantation in children. Each CDR3 protein is one row after TCRdb ran MiXCR on the PCR reads. The sample carries 200,000 to 250,000 distinct CDR3 sequences, more than 10% recorded once. This specimen consisted of PBMCs from the stem cell graft donor, obtained from the stem cell graft. The receptors were sampled from a human donor who donated a stem cell graft to a child with acute lymphoblastic leukemia. Each CDR3 is given with its conserved first and last residue.

cdr3_aa cdr3_length j_call v_call
CASSYVEYEQYF 12 TRBJ2-7 TRBV6-6
CASSHRRRTGGYEQYF 16 TRBJ2-7 TRBV3-1
CASSSPGGGETQYF 14 TRBJ2-5 TRBV6-5
CSVAQGNGYGYTF 13 TRBJ1-2 TRBV29-1
CSAGGQDNQPQHF 13 TRBJ1-5 TRBV20-1
CASRSTSEGTDTQYF 15 TRBJ2-3 TRBV5-6
CASSPRQATQETQYF 15 TRBJ2-5 TRBV18
CASSLTGLAGNSYNEQFF 18 TRBJ2-1 TRBV7-3
CATSRDPVYGYTF 13 TRBJ1-2 TRBV15
CASSLRRGRGADTQYF 16 TRBJ2-3 TRBV12-3/TRBV12-4
CASSLRESTDTQYF 14 TRBJ2-3 TRBV12-3/TRBV12-4
CASSFLSSGETQYF 14 TRBJ2-5 TRBV7-2
CASNFRPTGELFF 13 TRBJ2-2 TRBV5-5
CASSWGGGEQYF 12 TRBJ2-7 TRBV12-3/TRBV12-4
CASTLGGVGYF 11 TRBJ2-4 TRBV12-3/TRBV12-4
CAWRGQETQYF 11 TRBJ2-5 TRBV30
CASSGSGEETQYF 13 TRBJ2-5 TRBV4-1
CASSLVNSPLHF 12 TRBJ1-6 TRBV7-2
CSAQGAGAYEQYF 13 TRBJ2-7 TRBV20-1
CATSRGTANNSPLHF 15 TRBJ1-6 TRBV15
CASSLGVRADTEAFF 15 TRBJ1-1 TRBV5-1
CASSLASGGWSYGYTF 16 TRBJ1-2 TRBV7-9
CASSWTGKNTEAFF 14 TRBJ1-1 TRBV5-1
CASSQGATETQYF 13 TRBJ2-5 TRBV5-6
CASRFGTGGEKLFF 14 TRBJ1-4 TRBV6-1
CSARGQGAGGYTF 13 TRBJ1-2 TRBV20-1
CASSPVSGSGNEQFF 15 TRBJ2-1 TRBV18
CASSYDGNYEQYF 13 TRBJ2-7 TRBV6-2/TRBV6-3
CASSGGGGANVLTF 14 TRBJ2-6 TRBV28
CASSLERAPEAFF 13 TRBJ1-1 TRBV7-8
CATSKEYSWGNEAKNIQYF 19 TRBJ2-4 TRBV7-4